The 4 T cell receptor beta chains below come from one sample, sequenced in a study of spatial heterogeneity in lung cancer. Time point noted: sample taken at primary tumor resection. Using its own MiXCR run on the 5' RACE reads, TCRdb lists one record per CDR3 protein. The sample shows about 38,000 distinct CDR3 sequences, 7.5% to 8% of them seen only once. Specimen: PBMCs, collected at surgery. These receptors all stem from a male donor with early-stage non-small cell lung cancer.

This clonotype came up many times. The chain has TRBV24-1 and TRBJ1-2; D is possibly TRBD1 (5 bases). Germline CDR1 reads KGHDR; CDR2 reads SFDVKD. CDR3 length: 14 residues. Trimming removed 2 bases from V and 8 bases from J, with 14 bases in between. The CDR3 DNA sequence: TGTGCCACCAGTGATTCCCACAGGAGCGGAGGCTACACCTTC. It codes for CATSDSHRSGGYTF.

In regard to this clonotype: A clone one base away is much larger, so this may be a read error. The J gene is TRBJ1-5, the V gene TRBV6-5; a weak D match, TRBD1 (6 bases). The V end was cut by 0 bases, the J end by 6 bases, with 9 bases between. The CDR3 consists of 14 residues. Germline V gene lookup returns CDR1 MNHEY and CDR2 SVGAGI. The DNA of the CDR3 is TGTGCCAGCAGTTACTCGGGGGGCTCTCAGCCCCAGCATTTT. Encoded protein: CASSYSGGSQPQHF.

In this sample, this clonotype turned up many times. This rearrangement joins TRBV6-2 or TRBV6-3 to TRBJ2-7; D unresolved. The germline V and J ends were trimmed by 2 bases and 4 bases, with 6 bases remaining between them. Germline values: CDR1 MNHEY, CDR2 SVGEGT. CDR3 size: 12 residues. CDR3: CASSYGRYEQYV. The CDR3, as DNA: TGTGCCAGCAGTTACGGGCGATACGAGCAGTACGTC.

This clonotype was recorded at least ten times. This rearrangement joins TRBV20-1 to TRBJ1-5, with TRBD1 as a possible D gene (5 bases). CDR3 length: 16 amino acids. CDR1 and CDR2 from the germline V gene are DFQATT and SNEGSKA (reference sequence). V was clipped by 1 base and J by 0 bases, with 13 bases between them. CDR3 protein: CSARGTGPHSNQPQHF. CDR3 DNA sequence: TGCAGTGCTAGAGGTACAGGTCCCCATAGCAATCAGCCCCAGCATTTT.